The 20 T cell receptor beta chains below come from one sample, sequenced in a study of T cells in Graves' hyperthyroidism and ophthalmopathy. TCR beta CDR3 sequences were amplified from RNA transcripts. When the TCR CDR3 underwent first-round RT-PCR, the HTBI primer set was used. In TCRdb, the multiplex PCR reads were re-called with MiXCR into one record per CDR3 protein. The top ten clones hold 39% of a sample with about 300,000 distinct CDR3 sequences, roughly 19% of them seen once. The sequencing input was blood. The receptors shown here come from a man in his fifties with Graves' ophthalmopathy.

This clonotype was recorded many times. This rearrangement joins TRBV28 to TRBJ1-5; tentatively, D is TRBD1 (6 bases). Germline values: CDR1 MDHEN, CDR2 SYDVKM. The CDR3 contains 18 residues. V shed 5 bases and J shed 7 bases, with 27 bases lying between them. CDR3 in DNA: TGTGCCAGCAGTCTGATTAAGGGGGGGAGAGGGAAAGGACAGCCCCAGCATTTT. It encodes CASSLIKGGRGKGQPQHF.

This clonotype was detected only a few times. V gene TRBV19 combines with J gene TRBJ2-5, with D possibly TRBD1 on 6 matching bases. The CDR3 length is 16 residues. With 5 bases removed from V and 0 bases from J, the gap between germline ends came to 16 bases. CDR1 is LNHDA, CDR2 SQIVND, per germline (reference sequence). Here the CDR3 reads CASSAETDSYQETQYF. Here the CDR3 DNA reads TGTGCCAGTAGTGCCGAGACGGACAGCTACCAAGAGACCCAGTACTTC.

CDR3 sequence: CSAPDEGRNQPQHF. In DNA form, the CDR3 reads TGCAGTGCCCCCGACGAAGGGCGCAATCAGCCCCAGCATTTT. The genes are TRBV20-1 and TRBJ1-5; no firm D call. The CDR3 totals 14 residues. The V gene lost 6 bases and the J gene lost 2 bases, with 14 bases spanning the gap. The V gene's germline CDR1 is DFQATT and CDR2 SNEGSKA (reference sequence).

This clonotype has a handful of counts. This rearrangement joins TRBV24-1 to TRBJ2-1, with D unclear. Deletions cut 5 bases from V and 0 bases from J, with 7 bases between. The CDR3 contains 14 residues. The germline CDR1 and CDR2 sequences are KGHDR and SFDVKD. The CDR3 DNA sequence: TGTGCCACCAGTGGGGAAAGCTCCTACAATGAGCAGTTCTTC. The encoded protein is CATSGESSYNEQFF.

This clonotype was recorded a few times. This rearrangement joins TRBV15 to TRBJ2-3; 11 positions match TRBD2. This CDR3 has 16 residues. Germline trimming cut 5 bases from V and 3 bases from J; bases unmatched to any gene: 7. Germline loops: CDR1 LNHNV, CDR2 YYDKDF (reference sequence). CDR3 in amino acids: CATSGSTSGRTDTQYF. CDR3 sequence (DNA): TGTGCCACCAGCGGGTCAACTAGCGGGAGAACAGATACGCAGTATTTT.

This clonotype was detected ten times or more. The chain joins TRBV18 to TRBJ2-7; 13 bases map to TRBD2. V dropped 1 base and J dropped 7; count of bases not matched to a gene: 7. Germline CDR1 reads KGHSH; CDR2 reads LQKENI. CDR3 length equals 16 residues. CDR3 residues: CASSPLTSGRAGEQYF. The CDR3 nucleotides read TGTGCCAGCTCACCACTTACTAGCGGGAGGGCCGGAGAGCAGTACTTC.

Many counts were recorded for this clonotype. This chain connects TRBV6-5 to TRBJ2-5, with 10 positions matching TRBD1. V trimming: 3 bases; J trimming: 5 bases; junction bases outside the gene matches: 6. The CDR3 consists of 15 residues. Germline-derived CDR1 and CDR2 are MNHEY and SVGAGI. The chain's CDR3 is CASSYKTGGGETQYF. For the CDR3, the DNA is TGTGCCAGCAGTTATAAGACAGGGGGCGGGGAGACCCAGTACTTC.

In this sample, this clonotype turned up once. DNA for the CDR3: TGTGCCAGCAGTCGTACAAGGACTGAAGCTTTCTTT. It specifies CASSRTRTEAFF. The chain employs TRBV7-9 and TRBJ1-1; no clear D gene. The CDR3 is 12 amino acids. Trimming shortened V by 6 bases and J by 5 bases, and 10 bases separated the two germline ends. Germline-derived CDR1 and CDR2 are SEHNR and FQNEAQ (reference sequence).

The chain carries TRBV11-2 and TRBJ2-5; perhaps TRBD2 as D (5 bases). The germline gives CDR1 SGHAT, CDR2 FQNNGV. Trimming removed 5 bases from V and 5 bases from J, with 15 bases in between. The CDR3 covers 14 residues. DNA for the CDR3: TGTGCCAGCAGCCTACCGGGCGGGTCGGAGACCCAGTACTTC. Translated: CASSLPGGSETQYF.

This clonotype was detected a few times. The genes are TRBV5-1 and TRBJ1-6, with unresolved D. V was shortened by 5 bases and J by 7 bases, with 13 bases between the two germline ends. Germline V gene sequence: CDR1 SGHRS, CDR2 YFSETQ. The CDR3 runs to 14 residues. The CDR3 region has the DNA TGCGCCAGCAGTCTCGTCCAGGAAAATTCACCCCTCCACTTT. Its protein product is CASSLVQENSPLHF.

This clonotype was detected many times. This chain joins TRBV6-1 and TRBJ1-5, with no clear D. Germline assignment: CDR1 MNHNS and CDR2 SASEGT. V gave up 1 base and J gave up 5 bases, with 6 bases separating them. The CDR3 runs 13 residues. The CDR3 sequence: CASSEGGYQPQHF. The CDR3 nucleotides read TGTGCCAGCAGTGAAGGGGGATATCAGCCCCAGCATTTT.

The V gene is TRBV5-4, the J gene TRBJ2-5; D remains unclear. Trimming shortened V by 4 bases and J by 1 base, and 20 bases separated the two germline ends. Per the germline V gene, CDR1 is SGHNT and CDR2 is YYREEE (reference sequence). The CDR3 is 17 amino acids. Written as DNA, the CDR3 is TGTGCCAGCAGCCCCCCTCCCAGTTCGGGCGGCCAAGAGACCCAGTACTTC. Translation: CASSPPPSSGGQETQYF.

For this clonotype: One end of the junction varies from germline; a read error may be responsible. The V call is TRBV13, the J call TRBJ2-1; TRBD2 aligns across 9 bases. Germline-derived CDR1 and CDR2 are PRHDT and FYEKMQ (reference sequence). This CDR3 is built from 18 residues. The CDR3 region is CASSSPVTLAGFYNEQSF. The DNA for the CDR3 is TGTGCCAGCAGCTCCCCAGTAACCCTAGCGGGGTTCTACAATGAGCAGTCCTTC.

This clonotype occurred a few times. V and J are TRBV6-2 or TRBV6-3 and TRBJ2-3; D is uncertain. Between the trimmed V and J ends, which lost 2 bases and 4 bases, there was a span of 10 bases. CDR3 size: 14 residues. Germline lookup yields CDR1 MNHEY and CDR2 SVGEGT. CDR3: CASSYRVGPDTQYF. The CDR3 DNA is TGTGCCAGCAGTTACCGGGTTGGGCCAGATACGCAGTATTTT.

This clonotype was counted only a few times. CDR3 residues: CASSLSLRETQYF. CDR3 coding DNA: TGTGCCAGCAGCTTAAGTCTCCGGGAGACCCAGTACTTC. The genes are TRBV7-3 and TRBJ2-5; the D is unclear. CDR1 and CDR2 from the germline V gene are SGHTA and FQGTGA. This CDR3 is built from 13 residues. V lost 1 base, J lost 5 bases, and 8 bases lay in between.

This clonotype has just a few counts. This chain joins TRBV19 and TRBJ2-2, with 13 bases aligning to TRBD2. The J segment lost 4 bases and the V segment lost 5 bases, leaving 4 bases of the junction unmatched. Per germline, CDR1 LNHDA and CDR2 SQIVND (reference sequence). The CDR3 runs 16 residues. The CDR3 spells CASSLRTSGSTGELFF. DNA for the CDR3: TGTGCCAGTAGTCTTAGGACTAGCGGGAGCACCGGGGAGCTGTTTTTT.

There are many counts of this clonotype. The chain has TRBV20-1 and TRBJ2-2; D tentatively fits TRBD1 or TRBD2 (5 bases each). CDR1 is DFQATT, CDR2 SNEGSKA, per germline (reference sequence). Trimming took 3 bases from V and 6 from J, leaving 11 bases between them. This CDR3 spans 13 amino acids. The CDR3 reads CSASGTGPGELFF. The DNA of the CDR3 is TGCAGTGCTAGTGGGACCGGACCCGGGGAGCTGTTTTTT.

This clonotype was counted ten times or more. This chain links TRBV20-1 with TRBJ2-1; 10 bases are shared with TRBD2. Germline CDR1 and CDR2: DFQATT and SNEGSKA (reference sequence). The CDR3 is made up of 17 amino acids. J gave up 0 bases and V 0 bases, and 5 bases lay outside the gene matches. CDR3 residues: CSARDPKREGSYNEQFF. The DNA for the CDR3 is TGCAGTGCTAGAGATCCTAAGCGGGAGGGCTCCTACAATGAGCAGTTCTTC.

J is TRBJ2-2 and V is TRBV12-3 or TRBV12-4; no reliable D call. The CDR3 has 14 residues. Deletions cut 6 bases from V and 4 bases from J, with 12 bases between. This chain's CDR3 is CASSLGYGTGELFF. The CDR3, as DNA: TGTGCCAGCAGCCTCGGTTACGGCACCGGGGAGCTGTTTTTT.

This clonotype was recorded a few times. V and J are TRBV6-6 and TRBJ1-1; D gene ambiguous. This CDR3 has 17 amino acids. Trimming left V 0 bases short and J 1 base short, with 15 bases between. Germline V lookup: CDR1 MNHNY, CDR2 SVGAGI (reference sequence). CDR3 region: CASSYSLLRRKNTEAFF. The CDR3 DNA is TGTGCCAGCAGTTACTCCCTCCTCAGGCGTAAGAACACTGAAGCTTTCTTT.